A single sample gave rise to the 12 T cell receptor beta chains below, sequenced in a study of T cell repertoires in cytomegalovirus infection (dated by TCRdb to between 2018 and 2021). Sequencing was performed on an Illumina HiSeq 1500. Using fastp trimming at Q25 and MiXCR clonotype assembly, TCRdb reanalyzed the public sequencing data and kept in-frame beta chains. Duplicate CDR3 protein sequences are folded into a single record with the most common DNA and genes. Here the sample has fewer than 300,000 distinct CDR3 sequences; about 26% occur a single time. The ten largest clones represent around 14% of the sample. Material: PBMCs. These receptors were taken from a human donor in good health (CMV status not recorded). Some clones in this sample may be carry-over from other donors' samples.

This clonotype was observed at least ten times. V gene TRBV19 combines with J gene TRBJ1-2; maybe TRBD1 (5 bases). The CDR3 covers 14 residues. V dropped 6 bases and J dropped 3 bases, with 14 bases sitting between them. Germline loops: CDR1 LNHDA, CDR2 SQIVND (reference sequence). DNA of the CDR3: TGTGCCAGTAGGCCCAGGGCAGGGCACTATGGCTACACCTTC. Translation: CASRPRAGHYGYTF.

Only a few counts were recorded for this clonotype. This chain uses TRBV12-3 or TRBV12-4 with TRBJ2-7, with D hard to call. The CDR3 runs to 12 residues. V lost 0 bases to trimming and J lost 6 bases, with 6 bases between them. The CDR3 spells CASSLAGSEQYF. CDR3 nucleotides: TGTGCCAGCAGTTTAGCAGGCAGCGAGCAGTACTTC.

This clonotype was counted many times. The rearrangement links TRBV6-1 to TRBJ1-5; D not resolved. V lost 5 bases to trimming and J lost 5 bases, with 10 bases between them. The CDR3 is 13 amino acids. The germline V gene encodes CDR1 MNHNS and CDR2 SASEGT. The CDR3 DNA is TGTGCCAGCAGTTTTAGGGTGGATCAGCCCCAGCATTTT. Translation gives CASSFRVDQPQHF.

This clonotype was found a few times. The chain has TRBV2 and TRBJ2-7, with 9 bases lining up with TRBD2. The CDR3 runs to 14 residues. J gave up 4 bases and V 7 bases, and 8 bases lay outside the gene matches. Germline V CDR1 and CDR2: SNHLY, FYNNEI. The CDR3 region is CASKGGTSPYEQYF. CDR3 sequence (DNA): TGTGCCAGCAAAGGGGGGACTAGCCCGTACGAGCAGTACTTC.

V gene TRBV2 combines with J gene TRBJ2-7; 7 bases line up with TRBD2. The germline V gene has CDR1 SNHLY and CDR2 FYNNEI. Unmatched junction bases numbered 14, after V lost 6 bases and J lost 3 bases. The CDR3 runs to 16 residues. Here the CDR3 DNA reads TGTGCCAGCAGGAACCTCGGACGGGAGCGGGGCTACGAGCAGTACTTC. Amino acid sequence: CASRNLGRERGYEQYF.

The chain couples TRBV4-1 to TRBJ2-7, with 8 positions matching TRBD1. The CDR3 is 14 amino acids. Trimming removed 5 bases from V and 5 bases from J; junction bases left unmatched: 8. CDR1 and CDR2 (germline): MGHRA, YSYEKL. This chain's CDR3 is CASSYRTGWHEQYF. In DNA, the CDR3 is TGCGCCAGCAGCTACCGGACAGGGTGGCACGAGCAGTACTTC.

Only a few counts were recorded for this clonotype. V is TRBV11-3 and J is TRBJ2-5, with TRBD1 identical over 8 bases. V lost 1 base to trimming and J lost 3 bases; unmatched junction nucleotides: 4. CDR1 is SGHNT, CDR2 YENEEA, per germline. This CDR3 is built from 15 residues. The CDR3 DNA sequence: TGTGCCAGCAGCTTAGGACGACAGGGGAAAGAGACCCAGTACTTC. Protein: CASSLGRQGKETQYF.

The table lists this clonotype with many counts. V usage is TRBV7-2 and J usage is TRBJ1-5; TRBD1 matches 10 bases. In germline, CDR1 is SGHTA, CDR2 FQGNSA. V lost 5 bases and J lost 6; bases outside the gene matches: 4. This CDR3 is 14 amino acids long. CDR3 sequence reads: CASSQRTGGQPQHF. The CDR3 DNA reads TGTGCCAGCAGCCAGAGGACAGGGGGTCAGCCCCAGCATTTT.

This chain connects TRBV6-1 to TRBJ1-1; TRBD1 might be the D (5 bases). The CDR3 is 14 amino acids. From germline, CDR1 is MNHNS and CDR2 SASEGT. Trimming removed 4 bases at V and 3 bases at J, with 12 bases between. The CDR3 region is CASSAIMGDTEAFF. CDR3 nucleotides: TGTGCCAGCAGTGCCATTATGGGGGACACTGAAGCTTTCTTT.

This clonotype was seen a few times. The chain carries TRBV4-1 and TRBJ2-3; possibly TRBD1 for D (7 bases). The V end lost 4 bases, the J end lost 2 bases, and 13 bases lay between the germline ends. The CDR3 is 15 residues long. Germline assignment: CDR1 MGHRA and CDR2 YSYEKL. This CDR3 is CASSPRDSLTDTQYF. The CDR3 DNA is TGCGCCAGCAGCCCGCGGGACAGTCTCACAGATACGCAGTATTTT.

The genes are TRBV5-4 and TRBJ2-1; the D is unclear. Germline CDR1 and CDR2: SGHNT and YYREEE (reference sequence). The CDR3 consists of 15 residues. Trimming removed 5 bases from V and 0 bases from J, with 12 bases in between. In DNA, the CDR3 is TGTGCCAGCAGTGTCAGCTACCACTCCTACAATGAGCAGTTCTTC. Translating gives CASSVSYHSYNEQFF.

This clonotype has a handful of counts. The J gene is TRBJ2-1, the V gene TRBV7-6, with D possibly matching TRBD1 (5 bases). The CDR3 length is 15 residues. Germline V gene data show CDR1 as SGHVS and CDR2 as FNYEAQ. The V and J ends lost 5 bases and 4 bases respectively, with 15 bases between them. CDR3 nucleotides: TGTGCCAGCAGCCCCACTAATACAGGTTACAATGAGCAGTTCTTC. This encodes CASSPTNTGYNEQFF.